This T cell receptor (beta chain) is drawn from a study of T-cell memory formation after mild COVID-19 (dated by TCRdb to about 2021). In the study overall: Most TCR sequence clusters were specific to one of the two donors. In two donors, T-cell clones that expanded and contracted after mild COVID-19 were tracked by sequencing TCRalpha and TCRbeta repertoires over time. The cohort was made up of two young adult volunteers, one female and one male, who were previously healthy.

Ficoll-Paque density gradient centrifugation was the method used to isolate PBMCs. Details on this clonotype: Its antigen target is currently unknown. Base quality data are lacking; no much larger clone is found one base away.

The study at large found these results: Contracting CD4+ clones were found mainly in CM and EM memory subsets, while CD8+ clones were enriched in EMRA. The detection of some responding clones in pre-infection memory suggests that pre-existing cross-reactive memory T cells joined the SARS-CoV-2 response. The study covered only a couple of mild cases, and larger cohorts including severe cases with pre-infection samples were considered necessary. Balanced CD4/CD8 phenotypes were observed for clones contracting from day 15 to 85, whereas a bias towards CD4+ was observed for a second wave of clones expanding from day 15 to 37. SARS-CoV-2 specificity of the second-wave clones peaking on day 37 was not confirmed.

The instrument was an Illumina NovaSeq 6000. TCRalpha and TCRbeta cDNA libraries were built by 5'RACE with constant-segment primers, adding sample barcodes and unique molecular identifiers. RNA was extracted from every sample with Trizol reagent. Library amplification was performed in two PCR steps, and a second sample barcode and Illumina TruSeq adapters were introduced in the second step. Libraries were sequenced on an Illumina NovaSeq with 2 x 150 bp paired-end reads. As for how the authors treated the data: With migec v1.2.7, reads were demultiplexed and then collapsed into UMI-guided consensus sequences. Using mixcr v2.1.11, UMI consensuses were aligned to TRA and TRB V and J templates and then assembled into clonotypes. Expanded or contracted clonotypes were those called significant by both edgeR and NoisET, with noise models trained on biological replicates. edgeR calls used a false discovery rate-adjusted p below 0.01 and a log2 fold-change threshold of 1. PCA with hierarchical clustering of max-normalized trajectories of the 1000 most abundant clonotypes was used as exploratory dynamics analysis. Each responding clone was given a CD4 or CD8 phenotype based on the CD4+ and CD8+ repertoires, which had been sequenced separately. The public reads were reprocessed in TCRdb via fastp at Q25 and MiXCR, keeping in-frame beta chains. Records with the same CDR3 protein are collapsed into one entry carrying the most frequent genes and DNA. V and J calls and clone size were set by TCRdb, not the authors. This sample comprises about 500,000 distinct CDR3 sequences, about a fifth of them detected only once. The ten largest clones add up to around 13% of the sample.

From cysteine to phenylalanine, the CDR3 is 15 amino acids long. Just CDR3 DNA is preserved here, 45 bases in frame from base 1. From a lookup of the germline V gene (reference sequence), CDR1 and CDR2 are LGHDT and YNNKEL. The V and J ends are trimmed by 5 bases and 4 bases, leaving 16 bases between them. The sequencing sample was made of PBMCs or a T cell subset sorted from them (not recorded which). The chain links TRBV3-1 with TRBJ2-3; a weak D assignment points to TRBD2 (7 bases agree). This sequence was found in an adult woman who had mild COVID-19 (a few samples of this study predate the infection). The sample titles of this study are shuffled in the database, so cell type and time point are left out; the donor was told from shared clones. The sequenced DNA is TGTGCCAGCAGCGGGGGGGCGCTTCAGGCAGATACGCAGTATTTT. This yields the protein CASSGGALQADTQYF.